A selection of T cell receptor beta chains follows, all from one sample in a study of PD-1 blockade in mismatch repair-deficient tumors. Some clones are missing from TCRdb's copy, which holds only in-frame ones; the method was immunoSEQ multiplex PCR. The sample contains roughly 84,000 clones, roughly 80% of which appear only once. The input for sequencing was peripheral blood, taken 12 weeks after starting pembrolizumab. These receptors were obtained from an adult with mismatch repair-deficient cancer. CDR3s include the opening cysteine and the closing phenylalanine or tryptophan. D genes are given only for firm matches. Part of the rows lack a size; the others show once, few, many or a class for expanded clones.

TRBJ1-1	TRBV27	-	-	TGTGCCAGCAGCAAACCGACGGGGGCTGAAGCTTTCTTT	CASSKPTGAEAFF
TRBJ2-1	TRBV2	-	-	TGTGCCAGCAGTGAAGCGCTTTACGGGATTAACAATGAGCAGTTCTTC	CASSEALYGINNEQFF
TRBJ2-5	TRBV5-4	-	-	TGTGCCAGCAGTTATCGACAGGCTGGAGAGGCCCAGTACTTC	CASSYRQAGEAQYF
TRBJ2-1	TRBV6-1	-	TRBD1	TGTGCCACCTACGCGACAGGGGGCCGGCGTGAGCAGTTCTTC	CATYATGGRREQFF
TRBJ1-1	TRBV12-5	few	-	TGTGCTAGTGGTTTGAGTGGTGAAGCTTTCTTT	CASGLSGEAFF
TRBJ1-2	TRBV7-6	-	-	TGTGCCAGCAGCTCCGGGACTGCCTTTAGCTACACCTTC	CASSSGTAFSYTF
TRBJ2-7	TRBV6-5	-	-	TGTGCCAGCAGTTACAACAATAACAGGGACGAGCAGTACTTC	CASSYNNNRDEQYF
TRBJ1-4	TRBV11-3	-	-	TGTGCCAGCAGCTTAGGGGGGACGGCCGAAAAACTGTTTTTT	CASSLGGTAEKLFF
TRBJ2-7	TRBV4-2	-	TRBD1	TGTGCCAGCAGCCATGAACTGGACAGGGTGCCCTACGAGCAGTACTTC	CASSHELDRVPYEQYF
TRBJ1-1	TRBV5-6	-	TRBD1	TGTGCCAGCAGACGGGACAGGGGCACTGAAGCTTTCTTT	CASRRDRGTEAFF
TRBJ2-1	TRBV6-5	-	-	TGTGCCAGCTTGTCGCCTTACAATGAGCAGTTCTTC	CASLSPYNEQFF
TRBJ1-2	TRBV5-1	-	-	TGCGCCAGCAGCCCAGGACAGTCTAACTATGGCTACACCTTC	CASSPGQSNYGYTF
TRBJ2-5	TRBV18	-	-	TGTGCCAGCTCCCGCAGTGGGCTCCAAGAGACCCAGTACTTC	CASSRSGLQETQYF
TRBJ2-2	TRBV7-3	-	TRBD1	TGTGCCAGCAGCCCCAAGACAGGGTCTGAGACCGGGGAGCTGTTTTTT	CASSPKTGSETGELFF
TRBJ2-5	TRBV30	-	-	TGTGCCTGGGATCTTCAAGAGACCCAGTACTTC	CAWDLQETQYF
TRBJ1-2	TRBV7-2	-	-	TGTGCCAGCAGCTTTAGCACTCTCTATGGCTACACCTTC	CASSFSTLYGYTF
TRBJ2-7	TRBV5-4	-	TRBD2	TGTGCCAGCAGCTTCGGACTAGCGGGGGCGGACGAGCAGTACTTC	CASSFGLAGADEQYF
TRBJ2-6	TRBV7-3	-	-	TGTGCCAGCAGCTTAGTGGCGGGATATTCTGGGGCCAACGTCCTGACTTTC	CASSLVAGYSGANVLTF
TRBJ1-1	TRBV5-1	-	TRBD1	TGCGCCAGCAGCCTTCAACCGGGACAGGGTTTCGATGAAGCTTTCTTT	CASSLQPGQGFDEAFF
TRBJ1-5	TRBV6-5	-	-	TGTGCCAGCAGACCCGGTCTGGCAAATCAGCCCCAGCATTTT	CASRPGLANQPQHF
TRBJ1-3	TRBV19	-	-	TGTGCCAGTCAGCCTGAACGGGGTTCTGGAAACACCATATATTTT	CASQPERGSGNTIYF
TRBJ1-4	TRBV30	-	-	TGTGCCTGGAATACAGGGCGAGCGGTGGAAAAACTGTTTTTT	CAWNTGRAVEKLFF